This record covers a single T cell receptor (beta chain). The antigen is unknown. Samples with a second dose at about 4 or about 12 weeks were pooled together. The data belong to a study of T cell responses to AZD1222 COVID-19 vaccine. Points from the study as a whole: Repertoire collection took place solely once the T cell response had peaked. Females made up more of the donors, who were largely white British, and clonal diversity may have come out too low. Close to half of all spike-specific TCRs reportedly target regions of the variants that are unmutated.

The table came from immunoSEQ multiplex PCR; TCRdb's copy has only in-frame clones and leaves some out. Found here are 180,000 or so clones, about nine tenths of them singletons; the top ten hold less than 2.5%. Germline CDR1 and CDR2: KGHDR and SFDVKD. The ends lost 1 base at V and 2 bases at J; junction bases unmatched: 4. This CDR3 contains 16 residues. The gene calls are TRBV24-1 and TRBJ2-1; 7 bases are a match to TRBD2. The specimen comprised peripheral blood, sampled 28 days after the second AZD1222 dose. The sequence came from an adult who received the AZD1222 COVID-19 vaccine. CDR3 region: CATSDFSSGAYNEQFF. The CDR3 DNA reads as TGTGCCACCAGTGATTTTTCTAGCGGAGCCTACAATGAGCAGTTCTTC.